These 25 T cell receptor beta chains were all obtained from the same sample, sequenced in a study of T cell changes during pregnancy in multiple sclerosis. Assay used: immunoSEQ multiplex PCR; TCRdb lists only in-frame clones, some missing. There are under 55,000 clones in the sample; about 89% occur only once, and 9.5% to 13% lies in the top ten. The specimen was CD8+ T cells from peripheral blood mononuclear cells, collected after pregnancy. These receptor sequences come from a female donor with multiple sclerosis, enrolled in a pregnancy study.

J is TRBJ2-7 and V is TRBV6-6, with D unresolved. Trimming took 7 bases from V and 4 from J, leaving 11 bases between them. CDR1 MNHNY and CDR2 SVGAGI come from the germline V gene (reference sequence). The CDR3 spans 12 residues. The CDR3, as DNA: TGTGCCAGCAAAGAGAATCAATACGAGCAGTACTTC. Translated, it gives CASKENQYEQYF.

The DNA of the CDR3 is TGTGCCAGCAGCTTGGGGGGCCTAAACAATGAGCAGTTCTTC. Its protein product is CASSLGGLNNEQFF. J is TRBJ2-1 and V is TRBV5-6, with D possibly TRBD1 on 5 matching bases. CDR3 length equals 14 residues. From germline, CDR1 is SGHDT and CDR2 YYEEEE. The V and J ends lost 0 bases and 5 bases respectively, with 9 bases between them.

The chain couples TRBV28 to TRBJ2-2, with D possibly TRBD2 on 7 matching bases. The CDR3 sequence is 18 residues long. Trimming cost V 5 bases and J 6 bases, with 25 bases left between them. Germline values: CDR1 MDHEN, CDR2 SYDVKM. The CDR3 loop is CASSALGGGGFWAGELFF. For the CDR3, the DNA is TGTGCCAGCAGTGCCCTAGGGGGGGGCGGATTTTGGGCCGGGGAGCTGTTTTTT.

The V and J genes are TRBV9 and TRBJ2-3; no clear D. Trimming cost V 4 bases and J 3 bases, with 9 bases left between them. In germline, CDR1 is SGDLS, CDR2 YYNGEE. The CDR3 runs to 13 residues. Here the CDR3 DNA reads TGTGCCAGCAGCCCGATAGAGACAGATACGCAGTATTTT. It specifies CASSPIETDTQYF.

As for this clone: The germline gene is not matched at one end of the junction; a read error may be the cause. This chain links TRBV19 with TRBJ2-1, with D tentatively TRBD2 (6 bases). CDR1 and CDR2 (germline): LNHDA, SQIVND (reference sequence). The CDR3 is 14 residues long. The CDR3 sequence is CASSIAGSSNEQFF. The CDR3 region has the DNA TGTGCCAGTAGTATCGCGGGGTCCTCCAATGAGCAGTTCTTC.

The J gene is TRBJ2-2, the V gene TRBV7-2; unclear D gene. CDR3 length equals 14 residues. CDR1 is SGHTA, CDR2 FQGNSA, per germline. V shed 4 bases and J shed 5 bases, with 11 bases lying between them. The CDR3 DNA reads TGTGCCAGCAGCTCACGGGTGTCAACCGGGGAGCTGTTTTTT. Protein sequence: CASSSRVSTGELFF.

V gene TRBV7-3 combines with J gene TRBJ2-7; TRBD2 agrees at 13 bases. Germline assignment: CDR1 SGHTA and CDR2 FQGTGA. With 4 bases clipped from V and 7 bases from J, the junction kept 4 bases outside the gene matches. This CDR3 spans 14 amino acids. CDR3 sequence reads: CASSSTGLAGEQYF. CDR3 in DNA: TGTGCCAGCAGCTCCACGGGACTAGCGGGGGAGCAGTACTTC.

The chain employs TRBV9 and TRBJ2-1; possible D gene TRBD2, 5 bases. The CDR3 contains 14 residues. Germline V gene lookup returns CDR1 SGDLS and CDR2 YYNGEE. The V gene lost 0 bases and the J gene lost 5 bases, with 9 bases spanning the gap. The CDR3 region is CASSVASINNEQFF. The CDR3 coding sequence is TGTGCCAGCAGCGTAGCTAGCATAAACAATGAGCAGTTCTTC.

The gene calls are TRBV5-6 and TRBJ2-7; 11 nucleotides match TRBD1. This CDR3 comprises 15 residues. J was trimmed by 3 bases and V by 7 bases; bases with no gene match: 9. Germline CDR1 and CDR2: SGHDT and YYEEEE. CDR3 in amino acids: CASLGRTGGNYEQYF. The CDR3 nucleotides are TGTGCCAGCCTCGGGCGGACAGGGGGCAACTACGAGCAGTACTTC.

CDR3 residues: CASTEGYEQFF. In DNA form, the CDR3 reads TGTGCCAGCACCGAGGGCTATGAGCAGTTCTTC. This chain joins TRBV6-1 and TRBJ2-1; D perhaps matches TRBD2 (5 bases). From germline, CDR1 is MNHNS and CDR2 SASEGT. The CDR3 is 11 amino acids. V lost 7 bases to trimming and J lost 8 bases, with 9 bases between them.

Points on this clone: A junction boundary mismatches the germline segment, possibly from a read error. The gene calls are TRBV7-7 and TRBJ2-3; TRBD2 matches 8 bases. The CDR3 loop spans 14 amino acids. Germline CDR1 reads SSHAT; CDR2 reads FNYEAQ (reference sequence). CDR3 region: CASSRGGPRDTQYF. CDR3 DNA: TGTGCTAGCAGTCGGGGGGGGCCGAGGGATACGCAGTATTTT.

V and J are TRBV10-3 and TRBJ2-7; 9 positions match TRBD1. This CDR3 comprises 13 residues. V shed 6 bases and J 4 bases; nucleotides not matched to a gene: 4. Germline CDR1 and CDR2: ENHRY and SYGVKD. Written as DNA, the CDR3 is TGTGCCATCAGCCACGGACAGGGGTACGAGCAGTACTTC. This codes for CAISHGQGYEQYF.

This clone has only a few counts. The CDR3 loop reads CASSPSQGALTEAFF. The CDR3 bases are TGCGCCAGCAGTCCCTCGCAAGGGGCACTCACTGAAGCTTTCTTT. The chain links TRBV4-1 to TRBJ1-1; tentative D call: TRBD1 (5 bases). Trimming stripped 6 bases from V and 4 bases from J, with 18 bases between. CDR1 is MGHRA and CDR2 is YSYEKL in the germline V gene. The CDR3 has 15 amino acids.

CDR3 sequence: CASSPRTGGNTEAFF. CDR3 DNA sequence: TGTGCCAGCAGCCCCCGGACAGGGGGGAACACTGAAGCTTTCTTT. This chain joins TRBV9 and TRBJ1-1, with 10 nucleotides matching TRBD1. This CDR3 region has 15 residues. V was clipped by 4 bases and J by 1 base; unmatched bases: 4. The germline V gene has CDR1 SGDLS and CDR2 YYNGEE.

This sequence joins TRBV30 and TRBJ2-7; maybe TRBD1 (5 bases). The length of the CDR3 is 12 residues. Germline V CDR1 and CDR2: GTSNPN, SVGIG (reference sequence). The V end was cut by 0 bases, the J end by 5 bases, with 8 bases between. The CDR3 DNA follows: TGTGCCTGGAGTGTACAGGTTGACGAGCAGTACTTC. This sequence encodes CAWSVQVDEQYF.

The genes are TRBV6-5 and TRBJ1-5, with D maybe TRBD1 (5 bases). Germline V gene sequence: CDR1 MNHEY, CDR2 SVGAGI. The CDR3 has 15 residues. Trimming removed 6 bases at V and 1 base at J, with 13 bases between. For the CDR3, the DNA is TGTGCCAGCAGGCCTGGGGAGGGGAGCAATCAGCCCCAGCATTTT. Translating gives CASRPGEGSNQPQHF.

This clone was detected ten times or more. V and J are TRBV6-4 and TRBJ2-3; 9 bases fit TRBD2. CDR1 is MRHNA, CDR2 SNTAGT, per germline. V was clipped by 2 bases and J by 2 bases; unmatched bases: 5. The CDR3 sequence is 16 residues long. The CDR3 coding sequence is TGTGCCAGCAGTGACCATAGCGGGGGAGACACAGATACGCAGTATTTT. It encodes CASSDHSGGDTDTQYF.

The chain recombines TRBV5-6 with TRBJ2-3; possibly TRBD2 for D (6 bases). The CDR3 runs to 14 residues. Germline loops: CDR1 SGHDT, CDR2 YYEEEE. V lost 6 bases and J lost 8, with 19 bases in between. The CDR3 DNA follows: TGTGCCAGCACCCCCGGGACTCATGGAGTTACGCAGTATTTT. Its protein product is CASTPGTHGVTQYF. Together with reference TRBV5-6 and TRBJ2-3, the CDR3 gives the full variable domain: DAGVTQSPTHLIKTRGQQVTLRCSPKSGHDTVSWYQQALGQGPQFIFQYYEEEERQRGNFPDRFSGHQFPNYSSELNVNALLLGDSALYLCASTPGTHGVTQYFGPGTRLTVL.

The chain couples TRBV19 to TRBJ2-3, with 9 bases aligning to TRBD1. Germline V CDR1 and CDR2: LNHDA, SQIVND (reference sequence). The length of the CDR3 is 16 residues. The J segment lost 4 bases and the V segment lost 4 bases, leaving 9 bases of the junction unmatched. This CDR3 reads CASSTDGQGIADTQYF. The CDR3 nucleotides are TGTGCCAGTAGTACGGACGGACAGGGGATTGCAGATACGCAGTATTTT.

This chain uses TRBV19 with TRBJ1-5; no clear D. The CDR3 consists of 14 residues. V shed 3 bases and J shed 7 bases, with 13 bases lying between them. From germline, CDR1 is LNHDA and CDR2 SQIVND (reference sequence). CDR3 bases: TGTGCCAGTAGTATCGGCGATTCGGGGCAGCCCCAGCATTTT. It yields the protein CASSIGDSGQPQHF.

The J gene is TRBJ2-1, the V gene TRBV19; 12 bases are shared with TRBD2. Germline lookup yields CDR1 LNHDA and CDR2 SQIVND (reference sequence). The junction had 8 bases not matched to a gene; V was cut back by 0 bases and J by 8 bases. The CDR3 extends over 17 amino acids. The CDR3 DNA reads as TGTGCCAGTAGTATAGACGTGACTAGCGGGGGCGGGTATGAGCAGTTCTTC. Encoded protein: CASSIDVTSGGGYEQFF.

The chain couples TRBV19 to TRBJ1-5; 8 positions match TRBD1. This CDR3 is built from 13 residues. The V gene end was trimmed by 7 bases and the J gene end by 5 bases; junction bases not matched to a gene: 4. CDR1 and CDR2 (germline): LNHDA, SQIVND (reference sequence). The CDR3 region is CASTGTGYQPQHF. In nucleotides, the CDR3 is TGTGCCAGTACCGGGACAGGTTATCAGCCCCAGCATTTT.

The gene calls are TRBV30 and TRBJ1-1; D unresolved. Germline V CDR1 and CDR2: GTSNPN, SVGIG (reference sequence). There are 11 residues in the CDR3. The ends were cut back, 2 bases at V and 4 bases at J, with 5 bases in the middle. CDR3 DNA sequence: TGTGCCTGGAGTATCGGCACTGAAGCTTTCTTT. Residues: CAWSIGTEAFF.

The chain is built from TRBV6-1 and TRBJ1-1; D unclear. The length of the CDR3 is 14 residues. Germline V gene sequence: CDR1 MNHNS, CDR2 SASEGT. Trimming stripped 2 bases from V and 3 bases from J, with 10 bases between. DNA of the CDR3: TGTGCCAGCAGTGAACGGGGATGGGACACTGAAGCTTTCTTT. Translation: CASSERGWDTEAFF.

The gene calls are TRBV19 and TRBJ1-2; no definite D call. V was clipped by 8 bases and J by 3 bases, with 13 bases between them. The V gene's germline CDR1 is LNHDA and CDR2 SQIVND (reference sequence). This CDR3 contains 13 residues. This CDR3 is CASHRHLDYGYTF. CDR3 DNA sequence: TGTGCCAGTCACAGACACCTCGACTATGGCTACACCTTC.